Below are 14 T cell receptor beta chains sequenced from a single sample in a study of technical replicates of blood from a few donors. The method was immunoSEQ multiplex PCR; TCRdb's version includes in-frame clones alone and lacks a portion of them. The sample has fewer than 90,000 clones, nearly 98% seen once. The sample taken for sequencing was T cells isolated from PBMCs. Source of these receptors: a human donor in good health.

The chain is built from TRBV30 and TRBJ2-5, with 7 positions matching TRBD1. This CDR3 is 15 amino acids long. In germline, CDR1 is GTSNPN, CDR2 SVGIG (reference sequence). Germline trimming cut 1 base from V and 5 bases from J; bases unmatched to any gene: 10. CDR3 in amino acids: CAWSADRSSAETQYF. The CDR3 DNA is TGTGCCTGGAGTGCGGACAGGTCTTCTGCGGAGACCCAGTACTTC.

The V and J genes are TRBV4-1 and TRBJ1-3; D uncertain. The length of the CDR3 is 16 residues. Germline lookup yields CDR1 MGHRA and CDR2 YSYEKL. V dropped 1 base and J dropped 0 bases, with 10 bases sitting between them. CDR3 sequence: CASSQGVGGSGNTIYF. CDR3 coding DNA: TGCGCCAGCAGCCAAGGCGTCGGAGGCTCTGGAAACACCATATATTTT.

The chain combines TRBV7-6 with TRBJ1-3; a possible D gene is TRBD1 (5 bases). Germline values: CDR1 SGHVS, CDR2 FNYEAQ. Trimming left V 1 base short and J 1 base short, with 8 bases between. CDR3 size: 15 residues. CDR3 DNA sequence: TGTGCCAGCAGCTTAGTGGGGGGTTCTGGAAACACCATATATTTT. Translation: CASSLVGGSGNTIYF.

The V call is TRBV15, the J call TRBJ2-5, with 10 bases matching TRBD1. From germline, CDR1 is LNHNV and CDR2 YYDKDF (reference sequence). This CDR3 region has 15 residues. V lost 3 bases and J lost 4; bases outside the gene matches: 5. CDR3 sequence: CATSSPTGGAETQYF. In DNA form, the CDR3 reads TGTGCCACCAGCAGCCCGACAGGGGGCGCAGAGACCCAGTACTTC.

This chain links TRBV15 with TRBJ2-6, with TRBD1 as a possible D gene (5 bases). CDR1 is LNHNV and CDR2 is YYDKDF in the germline V gene (reference sequence). Trimming removed 11 bases from V and 0 bases from J, with 11 bases in between. The CDR3 has 14 residues. CDR3 nucleotides: TGTGCCTCGACAGCGTACTCTGGGGCCAACGTCCTGACTTTC. It codes for CASTAYSGANVLTF.

The J gene is TRBJ2-4, the V gene TRBV28; tentative D call: TRBD2 (5 bases). The ends were cut back, 2 bases at V and 3 bases at J, with 11 bases in the middle. From germline, CDR1 is MDHEN and CDR2 SYDVKM. The CDR3 is made up of 15 amino acids. The CDR3 sequence: CASSLSGRSKNIQYF. CDR3 coding DNA: TGTGCCAGCAGTTTAAGCGGCAGGAGCAAAAACATTCAGTACTTC.

The rearrangement joins TRBV6-1 to TRBJ2-1, with TRBD2 matching 11 bases. The length of the CDR3 is 14 residues. Trimming removed 7 bases from V and 6 bases from J; junction bases left unmatched: 5. Germline assignment: CDR1 MNHNS and CDR2 SASEGT. The CDR3 region is CASTKLAGVNEQFF. CDR3 coding DNA: TGTGCCAGCACAAAACTAGCGGGGGTCAATGAGCAGTTCTTC.

The J gene is TRBJ1-2, the V gene TRBV7-9, with D perhaps matching TRBD1 (6 bases). Trimming pared 5 bases from V and 3 bases from J, leaving 25 bases between. There are 18 residues in the CDR3. Germline assignment: CDR1 SEHNR and CDR2 FQNEAQ (reference sequence). The CDR3: CASSPPQQGPDLYYGYTF. The CDR3 DNA sequence: TGTGCCAGCAGCCCCCCCCAACAGGGCCCCGACCTTTACTATGGCTACACCTTC.

V is TRBV10-1 and J is TRBJ1-5; maybe TRBD1 (5 bases). Germline V gene lookup returns CDR1 WNHNN and CDR2 SYGVQD (reference sequence). CDR3 length equals 13 residues. Trimming left V 4 bases short and J 7 bases short, with 11 bases between. The DNA of the CDR3 is TGCGCCAGCAGTGCATACCAGGGACAGCCCCAGCATTTT. Encoded protein: CASSAYQGQPQHF.

V and J are TRBV7-6 and TRBJ2-2; 7 bases map to TRBD1. CDR1 and CDR2 from the germline V gene are SGHVS and FNYEAQ. Trimming took 4 bases from V and 9 from J; bases not matched to a gene: 2. The CDR3 is made up of 12 amino acids. The chain's CDR3 is CASSSQGRELFF. Written as DNA, the CDR3 is TGTGCCAGCAGCTCACAGGGGAGGGAGCTGTTTTTT. The complete variable domain, with remaining parts taken from reference TRBV7-6 and TRBJ2-2, reads GAGVSQSPRYKVTKRGQDVALRCDPISGHVSLYWYRQALGQGPEFLTYFNYEAQQDKSGLPNDRFSAERPEGSISTLTIQRTEQRDSAMYRCASSSQGRELFFGEGSRLTVL.

The chain combines TRBV5-6 with TRBJ2-7; D call uncertain. This CDR3 spans 19 amino acids. Trimming took 3 bases from V and 3 from J, leaving 28 bases between them. Germline V lookup: CDR1 SGHDT, CDR2 YYEEEE. The CDR3 is CASSSLAGSTSQRIYEQYF. DNA for the CDR3: TGTGCCAGCAGCTCCCTTGCCGGGTCAACTTCCCAAAGAATCTACGAGCAGTACTTC.

The chain couples TRBV27 to TRBJ1-2; no reliable D call. The V gene's germline CDR1 is MNHEY and CDR2 SMNVEV (reference sequence). This CDR3 spans 13 amino acids. V lost 3 bases to trimming and J lost 4 bases, with 9 bases between them. As DNA, the CDR3 is TGTGCCAGCAGTTTCCGGACTGGCTATGGCTACACCTTC. The encoded protein is CASSFRTGYGYTF.

This clone has a single count. The genes are TRBV15 and TRBJ1-1; 11 nucleotides align to TRBD1. Germline CDR1 is LNHNV and CDR2 is YYDKDF (reference sequence). The CDR3 has 18 amino acids. The trim removed 0 bases at V and 3 bases at J, leaving 9 bases unmatched. The CDR3 region is CATSRDFWWDRGDTEAFF. CDR3 nucleotide sequence: TGTGCCACCAGCAGAGATTTTTGGTGGGACAGGGGGGACACTGAAGCTTTCTTT.

This chain connects TRBV4-1 to TRBJ2-7, with TRBD2 matching 16 bases. The CDR3 is made up of 16 amino acids. Germline V gene sequence: CDR1 MGHRA, CDR2 YSYEKL. The V gene end was trimmed by 5 bases and the J gene end by 3 bases; junction bases not matched to a gene: 4. The CDR3 spells CASSKGTSGGGYEQYF. Here the CDR3 DNA reads TGCGCCAGCAGCAAGGGGACTAGCGGGGGGGGCTACGAGCAGTACTTC.